One T cell receptor beta chain is described in this entry. The trim removed 0 bases at V and 0 bases at J, leaving 13 bases unmatched. CDR3 length: 19 residues. Germline V gives CDR1 SGHKS, CDR2 YYEKEE (reference sequence). The sample is drawn from a study of shared clonotypes between healthy human individuals. The naive CD8 population came from CD45RO-negative cells selected for CCR7, without terminally differentiated effector memory CD45RA+ cells. Sequencing was performed with immunoSEQ multiplex PCR; in TCRdb, only in-frame clones are kept and a portion is missing. The sample has a few million clones; 93% are singletons.

Sequences were obtained from naive CD8+ T cells from PBMCs. The chain combines TRBV5-5 with TRBJ1-1; 8 bases are a match to TRBD1. The sequence was collected from a young man in good health. Some clones in this sample may be carry-over from other donors' samples. DNA of the CDR3: TGTGCCAGCAGCTTGGATTTAACCGGGACAGGAGACATGAACACTGAAGCTTTCTTT. Its protein product is CASSLDLTGTGDMNTEAFF.